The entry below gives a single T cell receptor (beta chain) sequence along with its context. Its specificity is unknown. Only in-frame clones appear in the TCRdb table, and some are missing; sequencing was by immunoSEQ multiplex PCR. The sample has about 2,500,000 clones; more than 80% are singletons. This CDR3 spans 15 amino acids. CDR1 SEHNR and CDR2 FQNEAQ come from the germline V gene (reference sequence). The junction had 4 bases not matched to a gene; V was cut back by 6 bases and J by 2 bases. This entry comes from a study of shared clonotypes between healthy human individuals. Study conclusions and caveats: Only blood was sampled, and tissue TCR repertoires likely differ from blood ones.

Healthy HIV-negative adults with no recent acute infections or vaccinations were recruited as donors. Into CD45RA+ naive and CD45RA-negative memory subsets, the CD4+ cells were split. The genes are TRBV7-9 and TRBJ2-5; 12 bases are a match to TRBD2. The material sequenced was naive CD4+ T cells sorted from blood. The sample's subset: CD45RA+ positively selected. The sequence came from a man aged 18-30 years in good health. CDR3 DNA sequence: TGTGCCAGCAGTTCTAGCGGGGGGGCACAAGAGACCCAGTACTTC. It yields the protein CASSSSGGAQETQYF.